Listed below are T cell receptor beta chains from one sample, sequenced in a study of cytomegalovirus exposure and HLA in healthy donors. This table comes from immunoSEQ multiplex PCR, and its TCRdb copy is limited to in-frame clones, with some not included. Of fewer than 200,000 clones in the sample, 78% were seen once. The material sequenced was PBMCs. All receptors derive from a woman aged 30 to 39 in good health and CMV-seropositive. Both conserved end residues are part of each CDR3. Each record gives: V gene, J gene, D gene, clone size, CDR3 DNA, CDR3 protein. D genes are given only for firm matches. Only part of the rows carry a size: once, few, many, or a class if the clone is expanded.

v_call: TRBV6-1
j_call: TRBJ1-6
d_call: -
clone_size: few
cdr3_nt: TGTGCCACCAACTTATCCTATAATTCACCCCTCCACTTT
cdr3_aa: CATNLSYNSPLHF

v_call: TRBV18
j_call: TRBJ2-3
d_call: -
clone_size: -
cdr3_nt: TGTGCCAGCTCACCAACTCTAGCCACAGATACGCAGTATTTT
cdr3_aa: CASSPTLATDTQYF

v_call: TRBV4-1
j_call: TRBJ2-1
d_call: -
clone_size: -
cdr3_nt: TGCGCCAGCAGCCAAGATGGAACGCGGCAGAGTGAGCAGTTCTTC
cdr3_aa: CASSQDGTRQSEQFF

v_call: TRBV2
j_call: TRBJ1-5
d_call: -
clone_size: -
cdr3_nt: TGTGCCAGCAGTTCCCAGGGCCTTCTCAATCAGCCCCAGCATTTT
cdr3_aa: CASSSQGLLNQPQHF

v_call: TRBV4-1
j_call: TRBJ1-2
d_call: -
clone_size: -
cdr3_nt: TGCGCCAGCAGCCAAGGAAACCCGTCAGGTCCCCGAAACTATGGCTACACCTTC
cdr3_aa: CASSQGNPSGPRNYGYTF

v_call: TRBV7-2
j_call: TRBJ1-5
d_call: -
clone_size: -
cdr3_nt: TGTGCCAGCAGCTTAGCGGGGATCAGGGTTGTGGATCAGCCCCAGCATTTT
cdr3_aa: CASSLAGIRVVDQPQHF

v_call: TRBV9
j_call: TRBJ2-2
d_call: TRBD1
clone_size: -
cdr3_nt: TGTGCCAGCAGCGTAGAAGGGGGCGGCACCGGGGAGCTGTTTTTT
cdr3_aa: CASSVEGGGTGELFF

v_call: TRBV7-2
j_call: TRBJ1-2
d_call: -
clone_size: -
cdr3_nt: TGTGCCAGCAGCCCCCGGACAGCTAACTATGGCTACACCTTC
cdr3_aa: CASSPRTANYGYTF

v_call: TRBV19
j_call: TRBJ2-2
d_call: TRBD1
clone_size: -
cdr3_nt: TGTGCCAGTAGTCTGACAGGGGGCACCGGGGAGCTGTTTTTT
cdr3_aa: CASSLTGGTGELFF

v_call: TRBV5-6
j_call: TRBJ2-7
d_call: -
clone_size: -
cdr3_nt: TGTGCCAGCAGCTACCAGGAGGGCTACGAGCAGTACTTC
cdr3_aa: CASSYQEGYEQYF

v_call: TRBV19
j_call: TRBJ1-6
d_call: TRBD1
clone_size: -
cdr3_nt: TGTGCCAGTGCGGGACAGGGCAATTCACCCCTCCACTTT
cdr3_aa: CASAGQGNSPLHF

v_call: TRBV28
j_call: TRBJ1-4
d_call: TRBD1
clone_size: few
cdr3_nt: TGTGCCAGCAGTTTACCTCAGGGGGCGGCTGAAAAACTGTTTTTT
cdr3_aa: CASSLPQGAAEKLFF

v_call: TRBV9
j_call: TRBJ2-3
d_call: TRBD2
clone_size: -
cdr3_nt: TGTGCCAGCAGCCTGACTAGCGGGAGCTTGCCAGATACGCAGTATTTT
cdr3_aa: CASSLTSGSLPDTQYF

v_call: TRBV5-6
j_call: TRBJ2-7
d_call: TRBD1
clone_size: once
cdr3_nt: TGTGCCAGCAGACTTGGAGCGGACAGGGGAAAGCTCGAGCAGTACTTC
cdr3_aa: CASRLGADRGKLEQYF

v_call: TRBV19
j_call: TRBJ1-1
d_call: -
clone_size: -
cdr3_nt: TGTGCCAGTAGTATAGTCGGTGGCACTGAAGCTTTCTTT
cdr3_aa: CASSIVGGTEAFF

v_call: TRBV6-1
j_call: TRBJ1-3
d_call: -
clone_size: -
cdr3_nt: TGTGCCACTTTATACTCTGGAAACACCATATATTTT
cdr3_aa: CATLYSGNTIYF

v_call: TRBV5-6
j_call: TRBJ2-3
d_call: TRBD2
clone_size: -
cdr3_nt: TGTGCCAGCAGCTCACCGGCTAGCGGGACGCAGTATTTT
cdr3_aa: CASSSPASGTQYF

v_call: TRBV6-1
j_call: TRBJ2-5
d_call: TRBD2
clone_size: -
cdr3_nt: TGTGCCAGCAAACTAGCGGGGCCCCAAGAGACCCAGTACTTC
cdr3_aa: CASKLAGPQETQYF

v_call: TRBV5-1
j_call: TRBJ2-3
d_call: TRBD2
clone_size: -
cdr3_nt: TGCGCCAGCAGCCCGGTAGCGGGAAGGTTCACAGATACGCAGTATTTT
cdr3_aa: CASSPVAGRFTDTQYF

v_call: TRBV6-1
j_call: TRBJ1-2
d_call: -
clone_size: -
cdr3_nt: TGTGCCAGCAGCGCGGGACGGAGCTATGGCTACACCTTC
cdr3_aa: CASSAGRSYGYTF

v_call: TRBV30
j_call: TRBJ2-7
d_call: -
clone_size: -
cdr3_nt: TGTGCCTCGACAGCTCAAGGGGACTCCTACGAGCAGTACTTC
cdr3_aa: CASTAQGDSYEQYF

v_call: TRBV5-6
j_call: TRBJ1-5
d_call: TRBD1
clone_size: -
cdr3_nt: TGTGCCAGCAGCTTACAGGGGAGCAATCAGCCCCAGCATTTT
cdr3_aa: CASSLQGSNQPQHF

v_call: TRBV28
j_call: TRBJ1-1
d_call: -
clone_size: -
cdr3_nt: TGTGCCAGCAGTTTACTCGGAGGGGTGAACACTGAAGCTTTCTTT
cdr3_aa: CASSLLGGVNTEAFF

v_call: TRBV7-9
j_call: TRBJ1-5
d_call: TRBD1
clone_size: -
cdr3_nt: TGTGCCAGCAGCTTGACAGGGGGCAATCAGCCCCAGCATTTT
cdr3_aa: CASSLTGGNQPQHF